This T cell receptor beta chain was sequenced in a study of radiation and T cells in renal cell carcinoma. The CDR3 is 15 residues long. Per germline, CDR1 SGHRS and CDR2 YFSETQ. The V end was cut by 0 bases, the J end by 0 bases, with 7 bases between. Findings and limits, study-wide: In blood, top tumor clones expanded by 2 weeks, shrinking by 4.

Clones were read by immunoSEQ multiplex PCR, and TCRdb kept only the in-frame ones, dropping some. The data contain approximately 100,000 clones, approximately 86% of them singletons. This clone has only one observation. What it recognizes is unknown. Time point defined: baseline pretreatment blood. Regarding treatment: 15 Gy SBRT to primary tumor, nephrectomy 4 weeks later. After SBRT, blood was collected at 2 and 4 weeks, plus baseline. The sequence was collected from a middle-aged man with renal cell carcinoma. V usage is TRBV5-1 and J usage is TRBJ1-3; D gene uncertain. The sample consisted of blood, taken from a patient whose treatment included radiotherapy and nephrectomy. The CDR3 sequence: CASSLGPNSGNTIYF. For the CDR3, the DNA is TGCGCCAGCAGCTTGGGCCCGAACTCTGGAAACACCATATATTTT.